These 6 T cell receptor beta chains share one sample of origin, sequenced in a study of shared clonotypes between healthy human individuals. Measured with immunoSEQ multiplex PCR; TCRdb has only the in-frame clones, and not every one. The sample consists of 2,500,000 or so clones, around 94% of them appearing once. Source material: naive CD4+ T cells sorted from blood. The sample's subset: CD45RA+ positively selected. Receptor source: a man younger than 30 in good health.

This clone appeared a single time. In DNA form, the CDR3 reads TGCGCCAGCAGCCCCGACAATTGGTTCGGCGGGGGAAGCACAGATACGCAGTATTTT. Translating it yields CASSPDNWFGGGSTDTQYF. The gene calls are TRBV4-1 and TRBJ2-3, with 7 nucleotides matching TRBD2. From germline, CDR1 is MGHRA and CDR2 YSYEKL. The CDR3 sequence is 19 residues long. The ends lost 4 bases at V and 0 bases at J; junction bases unmatched: 16.

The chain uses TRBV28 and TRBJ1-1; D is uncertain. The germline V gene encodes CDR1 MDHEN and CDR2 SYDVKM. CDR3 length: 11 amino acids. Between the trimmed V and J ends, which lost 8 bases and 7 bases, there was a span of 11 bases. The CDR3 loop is CASARPLEAFF. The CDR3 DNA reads TGTGCCAGCGCCAGACCGCTTGAAGCTTTCTTT.

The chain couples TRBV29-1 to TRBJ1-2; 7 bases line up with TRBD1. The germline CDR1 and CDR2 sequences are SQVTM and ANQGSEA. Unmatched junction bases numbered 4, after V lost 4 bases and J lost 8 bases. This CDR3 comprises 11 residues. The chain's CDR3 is CSVGGTAGYTF. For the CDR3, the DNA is TGCAGCGTTGGGGGGACAGCGGGCTACACCTTC.

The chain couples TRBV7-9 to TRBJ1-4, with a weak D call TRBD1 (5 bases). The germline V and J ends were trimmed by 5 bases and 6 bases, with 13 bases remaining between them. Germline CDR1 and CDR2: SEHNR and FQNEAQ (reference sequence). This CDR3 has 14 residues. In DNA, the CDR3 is TGTGCCAGCAGCCAGGGCCAGTGGGATGAAAAACTGTTTTTT. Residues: CASSQGQWDEKLFF. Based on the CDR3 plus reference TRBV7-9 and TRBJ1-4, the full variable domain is DTGVSQNPRHKITKRGQNVTFRCDPISEHNRLYWYRQTLGQGPEFLTYFQNEAQLEKSRLLSDRFSAERPKGSFSTLEIQRTEQGDSAMYLCASSQGQWDEKLFFGSGTQLSVL.

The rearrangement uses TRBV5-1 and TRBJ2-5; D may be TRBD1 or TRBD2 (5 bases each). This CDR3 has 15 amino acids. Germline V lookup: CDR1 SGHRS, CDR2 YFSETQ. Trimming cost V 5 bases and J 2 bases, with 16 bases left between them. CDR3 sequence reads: CASSLLGRSQETQYF. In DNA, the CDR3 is TGCGCCAGCAGTTTGTTGGGACGTTCGCAAGAGACCCAGTACTTC. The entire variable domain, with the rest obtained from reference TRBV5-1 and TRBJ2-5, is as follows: KAGVTQTPRYLIKTRGQQVTLSCSPISGHRSVSWYQQTPGQGLQFLFEYFSETQRNKGNFPGRFSGRQFSNSRSEMNVSTLELGDSALYLCASSLLGRSQETQYFGPGTRLLVL.

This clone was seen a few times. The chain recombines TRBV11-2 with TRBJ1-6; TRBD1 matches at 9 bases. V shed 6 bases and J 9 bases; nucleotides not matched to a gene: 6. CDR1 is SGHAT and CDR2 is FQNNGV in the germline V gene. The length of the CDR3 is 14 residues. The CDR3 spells CASRWDRESSPLHF. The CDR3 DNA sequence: TGTGCCAGCAGATGGGACAGGGAAAGTTCACCCCTCCACTTT.